A selection of T cell receptor beta chains follows, all from one sample in a study of blood T cells in healthy people across ages. TCRdb independently ran MiXCR on the 5' RACE reads; one entry per CDR3 protein. This table holds roughly 570,000 distinct CDR3 sequences, about 26% found once. Specimen: blood. These receptor sequences come from a woman in her 70s in good health. CDR3s include the opening cysteine and the closing phenylalanine or tryptophan. D genes are given only for firm matches. Not all rows give a size; the values are once, few, many and, for expanded clones, a class.

cdr3_aa | d_call | v_call | clone_size | cdr3_length
CASSWTAYGYTF | NA | TRBV5-5 | NA | 12
CSAPPAGTDTIYF | NA | TRBV20-1 | NA | 13
CASSWTRGATYEQYF | NA | TRBV6-2/TRBV6-3 | NA | 15
CASSLLQDNEQFF | NA | TRBV12-3/TRBV12-4 | NA | 13
CATSGMGQPTDTQYF | TRBD1 | TRBV24-1 | few | 15
CASSSGLAGEEQYF | TRBD2 | TRBV7-3 | many | 14
CSGYQGRDGYTF | NA | TRBV20-1 | NA | 12
CASRTGAVTNQPQHF | TRBD1 | TRBV12-3/TRBV12-4 | NA | 15
CASSPDRGGYEQYF | TRBD1 | TRBV9 | few | 14
CASRRLLDEGTQYF | NA | TRBV6-2/TRBV6-3 | NA | 14
CASSQEGVGPYEQYF | NA | TRBV4-1 | NA | 15
CASSYSGGGYYEQYF | TRBD2 | TRBV6-6 | NA | 15
CASSPRLAGNQETQYF | TRBD2 | TRBV5-1 | NA | 16
CASSAPGTGPSRANVLTF | TRBD1 | TRBV6-1 | NA | 18
CSARERRTNTEAFF | NA | TRBV20-1 | NA | 14
CASSGGQTYGYTF | NA | TRBV2 | few | 13
CASSPGPDGTLFF | NA | TRBV18 | few | 13
CASSSQGSGAETQYF | NA | TRBV5-1 | NA | 15
CASSETGGASRPIPWGYTF | TRBD1 | TRBV6-2/TRBV6-3 | NA | 19
CAIRGTGQGYTF | TRBD1 | TRBV10-3 | few | 12
CASSEALGGNTIYF | NA | TRBV6-1 | NA | 14
CASSEPRTEKNIQYF | NA | TRBV12-3/TRBV12-4 | NA | 15
CASSSLISPTNNGYTF | NA | TRBV5-6 | NA | 16
CASRVQGSYEQYF | NA | TRBV28 | NA | 13
CSAANRDLLEGYTF | NA | TRBV20-1 | NA | 14
CSAGHQNANYGYTF | NA | TRBV20-1 | few | 14
CASSSPNYQGYEQYF | NA | TRBV6-5 | few | 15
CASSGRGSTNEKLFF | TRBD1 | TRBV4-1 | few | 15
CASSFYTGTDYGYTF | NA | TRBV6-2/TRBV6-3 | NA | 15
CASSFLNLGSGNTIYF | NA | TRBV5-1 | few | 16
CASSLYGSQETQYF | NA | TRBV5-1 | few | 14
CASSSVGAEAFF | NA | TRBV7-9 | NA | 12
CATGRSQGANYGYTF | NA | TRBV6-1 | NA | 15
CATSDPQGVETGELFF | TRBD1 | TRBV24-1 | NA | 16
CASSSRGGAYNEQFF | NA | TRBV5-1 | NA | 15
CASSRGGSTDTQYF | TRBD2 | TRBV7-2 | many | 14
CASSLVWWDSYNSPLHF | NA | TRBV7-2 | few | 17
CSAKSPVSYGYTF | NA | TRBV20-1 | NA | 13
CASSSAGGPKNIQYF | TRBD2 | TRBV11-2 | once | 15
CASGHAYNEQFF | NA | TRBV7-2 | NA | 12
CSASPGGSGFMNTEAFF | NA | TRBV20-1 | few | 17
CASSCSRSGHNEQFF | NA | TRBV6-5 | NA | 15
CSAASGLSSYEQYF | NA | TRBV20-1 | NA | 14
CASSFPGHFRDEQFF | NA | TRBV7-6 | few | 15
CASSYGAGSISEQYF | NA | TRBV6-2/TRBV6-3 | NA | 15
CASSGLVRASNEQFF | NA | TRBV6-5 | few | 15
CASQDGQSIITDTQYF | NA | TRBV28 | many | 16
CSFRGQDTGELFF | TRBD1 | TRBV29-1 | few | 13
CASSQESIWAGDPGDTQYF | NA | TRBV4-3 | few | 19
CASSGLEYQETQYF | NA | TRBV2 | few | 14
CASSGHRTRATEAFF | NA | TRBV25-1 | few | 15
CSVEVRTEYYGYTF | NA | TRBV29-1 | NA | 14
CSASSEYSNQPQHF | NA | TRBV20-1 | NA | 14
CASSFRTSGGRIEQYF | TRBD2 | TRBV7-2 | NA | 16
CASTLGTGADNEQFF | TRBD1 | TRBV27 | NA | 15